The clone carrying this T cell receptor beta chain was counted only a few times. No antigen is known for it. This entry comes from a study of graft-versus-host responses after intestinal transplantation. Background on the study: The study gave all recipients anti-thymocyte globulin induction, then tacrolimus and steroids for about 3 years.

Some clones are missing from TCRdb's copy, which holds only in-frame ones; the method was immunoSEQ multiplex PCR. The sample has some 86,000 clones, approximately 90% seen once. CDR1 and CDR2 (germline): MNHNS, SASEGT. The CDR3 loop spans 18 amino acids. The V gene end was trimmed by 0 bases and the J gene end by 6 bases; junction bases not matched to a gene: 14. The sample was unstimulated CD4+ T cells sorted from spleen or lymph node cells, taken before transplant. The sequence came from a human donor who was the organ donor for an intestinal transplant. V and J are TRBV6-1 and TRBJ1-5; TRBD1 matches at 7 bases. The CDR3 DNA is TGTGCCAGCAGTGAAGCGCCCCCCCGACAGGGAAGGGTTCAGCCCCAGCATTTT. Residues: CASSEAPPRQGRVQPQHF.